The entry below gives a single T cell receptor (beta chain) sequence along with its context. This clonotype was counted only a few times. No cognate antigen has been identified for it. No clone much larger than this one lies a single base away; base qualities are absent. The sample comes from a study of T cell repertoires in cytomegalovirus infection (dated by TCRdb to the late 2010s). Study-level background: Donor HLA type was relevant to the analysis, because carriage of CMV infection together with the matching HLA type was indicated by public TCR beta signatures. Points the paper makes about the study in general: Carriers of CMV infection plus the relevant HLA type were discriminated by the cumulative frequency of public TCR beta family members in the study cohort and in an independent approximately 360-donor cohort. The ex vivo response was dominated by HLA-C-restricted CMV-specific TCR beta clonotypes, and the single most frequent clonotype in two of eight donors was supplied by these HLA-C-restricted clonotypes.

CDR1 and CDR2 were assigned from the germline V gene as MNHNS and SASEGT. V is cut by 2 bases and J by 1 base, and the space between the germline ends is 5 bases. Counted from cysteine to phenylalanine, this CDR3 has 13 amino acids. Here the CDR3 DNA is all that survives: 39 bases in frame from base 1. The sample was run on an Illumina HiSeq 1500. TCRdb redid the processing of the public reads, applying fastp at Q25 and MiXCR, and retained in-frame beta chains. CDR3 protein duplicates are merged, each entry listing the most common genes and DNA. This sample is represented by some 700,000 distinct CDR3 sequences; less than 40% of them were singletons. The ten largest clonotypes hold more than 2.5% of the sample.

This TCR was sampled from a human donor in good health (CMV status not recorded). Some clones in this sample may be carry-over from other donors' samples. Sequencing was performed on PBMCs. Recombination joined TRBV6-1 with TRBJ1-1, with the D gene not confidently named. The CDR3 loop reads CASSERGNTEAFF. At the DNA level, the sequence is TGTGCCAGCAGTGAACGGGGGAACACTGAAGCTTTCTTT.